The source of this TCR beta chain is a study of blood T cells in healthy people across ages. Combining a sample-barcoded 5' primer with a J-beta primer mix, a second PCR ran for about 7 to 12 cycles. TCRdb reanalysed the 5' RACE reads using MiXCR and keeps one entry per CDR3 protein. The sample holds 1.2 million to 1.5 million distinct CDR3 sequences, about 43% seen once. The CDR3 consists of 15 residues. Trimming shortened V by 3 bases and J by 1 base, and 12 bases separated the two germline ends. The rearrangement links TRBV12-3 or TRBV12-4 to TRBJ1-1, with D uncertain. The TCR originated in a woman between 18 and 29 years old in good health. The sequenced material came from blood. This CDR3 is CASSFLVGKNTEAFF. CDR3 nucleotide sequence: TGTGCCAGCAGTTTTCTAGTTGGTAAGAACACTGAAGCTTTCTTT.